This T cell receptor beta chain was sequenced during a study of cytomegalovirus exposure and HLA in healthy donors. Notes on the study in general: Under in vitro conditions, a few CMV-associated chains were confirmed as specific for CMV antigens. TCR beta chains numbering roughly 150 were designated cytomegalovirus-associated.

This CDR3 has 14 amino acids. The germline V gene encodes CDR1 MDHEN and CDR2 SYDVKM. Trimming cost V 7 bases and J 3 bases, with 15 bases left between them. Healthy people donating bone marrow made up the donors. The PCR used 60 Vbeta and 13 Jbeta primers. Clones were read by immunoSEQ multiplex PCR, and TCRdb kept only the in-frame ones, dropping some. The sample shows about 89,000 clones, approximately 65% of them seen only once. As to this clone: Its matching antigen is unknown.

Sequenced: PBMCs. The origin of this receptor is a man aged 25-45 years in good health and CMV-seronegative. The chain couples TRBV28 to TRBJ1-2; D is unresolved. The CDR3: CASTLSGGYYGYTF. CDR3 DNA sequence: TGTGCCAGCACTCTATCGGGTGGATACTATGGCTACACCTTC.